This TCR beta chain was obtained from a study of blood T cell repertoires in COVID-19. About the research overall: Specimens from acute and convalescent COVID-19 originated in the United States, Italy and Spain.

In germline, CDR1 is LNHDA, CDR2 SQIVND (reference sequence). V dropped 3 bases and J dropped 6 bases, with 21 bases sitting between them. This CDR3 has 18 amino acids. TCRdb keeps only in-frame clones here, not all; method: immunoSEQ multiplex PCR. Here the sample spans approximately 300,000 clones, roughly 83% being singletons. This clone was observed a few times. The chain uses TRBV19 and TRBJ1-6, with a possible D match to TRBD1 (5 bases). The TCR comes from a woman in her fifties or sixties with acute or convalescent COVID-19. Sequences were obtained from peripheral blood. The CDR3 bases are TGTGCCAGTAGTATCTCACAGGCGAGAAGCAGAATTAATTCACCCCTCCACTTT. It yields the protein CASSISQARSRINSPLHF.